This is a list of T cell receptor beta chains from one sample in a study of T cell responses to AZD1222 COVID-19 vaccine. TCRdb keeps only in-frame clones here, not all; method: immunoSEQ multiplex PCR. The sample yields about 150,000 clones, about 89% seen once. The sequences come from peripheral blood, collected 28 days after the second AZD1222 dose. These receptors were collected from an adult who received the AZD1222 COVID-19 vaccine. CDR3s include the opening cysteine and the closing phenylalanine or tryptophan. D genes are given only for firm matches. Size is omitted from some rows. Given values are once, few, many or a class for expanded clones.

clone size,D gene,V gene,J gene,CDR3 protein
NA,TRBD1,TRBV28,TRBJ2-1,CASSSTDRGEFF
NA,NA,TRBV7-2,TRBJ2-5,CASSLGGVETQYF
NA,NA,TRBV2,TRBJ2-2,CASSEVIGSSGELFF
NA,NA,TRBV7-7,TRBJ2-3,CASSLIGGDTDTQYF
NA,TRBD1,TRBV19,TRBJ1-2,CASSPGQGGYGYTF
few,TRBD1,TRBV5-1,TRBJ1-2,CASSSDRGGGYTF
NA,TRBD1,TRBV30,TRBJ1-5,CAWSTGGQPQHF
NA,NA,TRBV7-2,TRBJ2-1,CASSLAAGNEQFF
few,TRBD1,TRBV15,TRBJ1-1,CATSRDGTGTLNTEAFF
NA,NA,TRBV5-1,TRBJ1-2,CASSLSRLYGYTF
NA,TRBD1,TRBV9,TRBJ2-3,CASSRRQGDTDTQYF
few,TRBD2,TRBV11-3,TRBJ2-1,CASSLEAGGKNEQFF
NA,NA,TRBV7-2,TRBJ2-3,CASSLVGGNTDTQYF
NA,NA,TRBV19,TRBJ1-5,CASSMRGGNQPQHF